This T cell receptor beta chain comes out of a study of cytomegalovirus exposure and HLA in healthy donors. Whole-study results and caveats: It was reportedly the case that the classifier diagnosed cytomegalovirus status with high specificity and sensitivity. A highly shared variant cluster was judged a likely technical artifact.

Germline CDR1 is SEHNR and CDR2 is FQNEAQ (reference sequence). Deletions cut 0 bases from V and 4 bases from J, with 7 bases between. The CDR3 loop spans 13 amino acids. Points on this clone: The antigen remains undetermined.

PCR primers comprised 60 Vbeta and 13 Jbeta primers. TCRdb's table, derived via immunoSEQ multiplex PCR, lists solely in-frame clones and lacks some. The table records fewer than 95,000 clones, approximately 63% of them present only once. The sample consisted of PBMCs. The TCR comes from a woman in her thirties in good health and CMV-seronegative. The chain combines TRBV7-9 with TRBJ2-7; a weak D match, TRBD1 (5 bases). CDR3 sequence (DNA): TGTGCCAGCAGCTTAGCGTACAGGTACGAGCAGTACTTC. Translation: CASSLAYRYEQYF.